This T cell receptor (beta chain) came from a study of T-cell reconstitution after alpha-beta-depleted transplantation in children. This clonotype has more than one count but fewer than ten. The CDR3 is 17 amino acids. Germline V CDR1 and CDR2: SGDLS, YYNGEE. V gave up 4 bases and J gave up 0 bases; unmatched junction bases: 11. Preparation of the TCRbeta library was carried out with unique molecular identifiers. TCRdb fed the PCR reads into MiXCR, producing one record per CDR3 protein. The sample holds roughly 300,000 distinct CDR3 sequences, approximately 10% seen once. The chain couples TRBV9 to TRBJ2-3, with 7 nucleotides matching TRBD2. The sequences come from PBMCs from the stem cell graft donor, collected from the stem cell graft. This TCR was recovered from a human donor who donated a stem cell graft to a child with acute lymphoblastic leukemia. CDR3: CASSSYLQRGSTDTQYF. CDR3 in DNA: TGTGCCAGCAGCTCCTATCTCCAGCGGGGTAGCACAGATACGCAGTATTTT.